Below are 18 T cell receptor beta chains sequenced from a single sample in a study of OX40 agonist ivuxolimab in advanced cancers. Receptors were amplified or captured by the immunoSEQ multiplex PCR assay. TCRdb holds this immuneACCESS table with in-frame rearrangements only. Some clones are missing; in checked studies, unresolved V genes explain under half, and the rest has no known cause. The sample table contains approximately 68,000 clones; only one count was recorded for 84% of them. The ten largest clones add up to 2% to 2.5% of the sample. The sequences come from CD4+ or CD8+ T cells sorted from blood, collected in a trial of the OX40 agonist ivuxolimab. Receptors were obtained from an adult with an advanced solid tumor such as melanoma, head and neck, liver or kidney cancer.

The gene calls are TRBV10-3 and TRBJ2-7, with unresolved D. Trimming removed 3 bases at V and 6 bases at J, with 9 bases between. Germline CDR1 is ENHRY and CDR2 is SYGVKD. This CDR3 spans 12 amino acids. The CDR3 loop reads CAISERVSEQYF. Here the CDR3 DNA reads TGTGCCATCAGTGAACGAGTATCCGAGCAGTACTTC.

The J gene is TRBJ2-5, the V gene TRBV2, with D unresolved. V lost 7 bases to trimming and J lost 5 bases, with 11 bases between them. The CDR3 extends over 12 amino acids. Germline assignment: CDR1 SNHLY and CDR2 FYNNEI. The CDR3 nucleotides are TGTGCCAGCACTCCGGTGGGGGAGACCCAGTACTTC. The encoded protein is CASTPVGETQYF.

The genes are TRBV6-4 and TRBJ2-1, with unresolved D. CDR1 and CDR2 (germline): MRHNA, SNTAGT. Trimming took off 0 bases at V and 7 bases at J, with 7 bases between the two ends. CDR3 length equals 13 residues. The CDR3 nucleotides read TGTGCCAGCAGTGACTCCAACAGTAATGAGCAGTTCTTC. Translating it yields CASSDSNSNEQFF.

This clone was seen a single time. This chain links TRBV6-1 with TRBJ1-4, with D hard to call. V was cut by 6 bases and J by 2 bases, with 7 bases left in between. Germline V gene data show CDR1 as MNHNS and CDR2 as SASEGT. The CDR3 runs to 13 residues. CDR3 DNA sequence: TGTGCCAGCAGACACTGGACTAATGAAAAACTGTTTTTT. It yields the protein CASRHWTNEKLFF.

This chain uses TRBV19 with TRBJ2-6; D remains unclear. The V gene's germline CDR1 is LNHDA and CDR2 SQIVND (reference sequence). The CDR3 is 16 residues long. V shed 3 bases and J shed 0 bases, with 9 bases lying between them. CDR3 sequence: CASSIGGVSGANVLTF. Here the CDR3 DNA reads TGTGCCAGTAGTATTGGTGGGGTCTCTGGGGCCAACGTCCTGACTTTC. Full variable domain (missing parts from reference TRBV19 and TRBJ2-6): DGGITQSPKYLFRKEGQNVTLSCEQNLNHDAMYWYRQDPGQGLRLIYYSQIVNDFQKGDIAEGYSVSREKKESFPLTVTSAQKNPTAFYLCASSIGGVSGANVLTFGAGSRLTVL.

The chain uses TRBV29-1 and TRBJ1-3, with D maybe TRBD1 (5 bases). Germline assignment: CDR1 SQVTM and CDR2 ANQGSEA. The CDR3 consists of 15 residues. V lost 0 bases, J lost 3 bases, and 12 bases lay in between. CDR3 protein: CSVEDGTGLGNTIYF. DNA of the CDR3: TGCAGCGTTGAAGATGGGACCGGGCTTGGAAACACCATATATTTT.

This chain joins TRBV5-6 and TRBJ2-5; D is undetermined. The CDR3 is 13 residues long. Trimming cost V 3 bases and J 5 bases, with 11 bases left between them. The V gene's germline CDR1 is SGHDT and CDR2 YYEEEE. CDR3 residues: CASSSSMGETQYF. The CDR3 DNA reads TGTGCCAGCAGCTCGAGTATGGGGGAGACCCAGTACTTC.

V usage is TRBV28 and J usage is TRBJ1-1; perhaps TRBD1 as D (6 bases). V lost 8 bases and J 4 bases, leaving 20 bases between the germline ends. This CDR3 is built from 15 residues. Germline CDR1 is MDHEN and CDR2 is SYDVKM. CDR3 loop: CASQARETGRTEAFF. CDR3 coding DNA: TGTGCCAGCCAAGCACGCGAGACAGGTCGCACTGAAGCTTTCTTT.

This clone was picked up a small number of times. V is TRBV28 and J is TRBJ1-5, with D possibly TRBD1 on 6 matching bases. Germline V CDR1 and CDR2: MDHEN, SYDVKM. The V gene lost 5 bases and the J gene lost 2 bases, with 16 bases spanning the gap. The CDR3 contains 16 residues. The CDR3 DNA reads TGTGCCAGCAGTGTACCTCGGGGGGCAGGCAATCAGCCCCAGCATTTT. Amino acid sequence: CASSVPRGAGNQPQHF.

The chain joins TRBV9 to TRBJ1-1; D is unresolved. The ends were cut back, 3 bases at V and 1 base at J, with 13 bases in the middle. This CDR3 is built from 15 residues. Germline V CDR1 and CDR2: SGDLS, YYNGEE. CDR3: CASSATPLGNTEAFF. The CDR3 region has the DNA TGTGCCAGCAGCGCGACCCCTCTTGGGAACACTGAAGCTTTCTTT.

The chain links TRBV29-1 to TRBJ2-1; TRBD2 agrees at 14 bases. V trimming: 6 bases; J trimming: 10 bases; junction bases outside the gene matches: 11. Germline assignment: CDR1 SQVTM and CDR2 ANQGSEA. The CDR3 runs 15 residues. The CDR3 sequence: CSVTGTSGGKGEQFF. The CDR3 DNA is TGCAGCGTAACCGGGACTAGCGGGGGTAAGGGGGAGCAGTTCTTC.

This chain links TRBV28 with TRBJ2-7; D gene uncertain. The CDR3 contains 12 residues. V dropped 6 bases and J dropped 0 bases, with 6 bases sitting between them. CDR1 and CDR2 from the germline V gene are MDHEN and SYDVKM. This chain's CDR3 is CASRRSSYEQYF. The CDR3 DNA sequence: TGTGCCAGCAGGCGGAGCTCCTACGAGCAGTACTTC.

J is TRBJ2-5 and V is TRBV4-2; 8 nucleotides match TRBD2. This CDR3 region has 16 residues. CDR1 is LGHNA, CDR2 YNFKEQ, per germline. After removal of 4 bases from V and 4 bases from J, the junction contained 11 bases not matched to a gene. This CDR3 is CASSRRASGSGETQYF. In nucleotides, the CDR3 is TGTGCCAGCAGCCGCCGAGCGAGCGGGAGTGGAGAGACCCAGTACTTC.

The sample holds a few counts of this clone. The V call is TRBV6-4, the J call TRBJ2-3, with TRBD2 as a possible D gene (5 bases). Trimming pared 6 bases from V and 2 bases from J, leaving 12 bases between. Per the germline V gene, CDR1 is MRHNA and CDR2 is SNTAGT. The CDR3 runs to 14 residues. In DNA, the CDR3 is TGTGCCAGCAGAGACACGGGAATCACAGATACGCAGTATTTT. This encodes CASRDTGITDTQYF.

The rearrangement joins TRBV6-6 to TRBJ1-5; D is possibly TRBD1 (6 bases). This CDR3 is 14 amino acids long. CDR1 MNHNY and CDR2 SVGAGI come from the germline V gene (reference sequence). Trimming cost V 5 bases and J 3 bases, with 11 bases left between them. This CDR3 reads CASSADRNNQPQHF. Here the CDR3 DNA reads TGTGCCAGCAGTGCCGACAGGAACAATCAGCCCCAGCATTTT.

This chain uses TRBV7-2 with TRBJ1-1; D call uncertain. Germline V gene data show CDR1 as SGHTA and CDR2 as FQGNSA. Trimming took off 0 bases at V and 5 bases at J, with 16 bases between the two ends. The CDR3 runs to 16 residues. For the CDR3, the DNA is TGTGCCAGCAGCTTAGCGGGCGTAGCGATCGGGACTGAAGCTTTCTTT. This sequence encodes CASSLAGVAIGTEAFF.

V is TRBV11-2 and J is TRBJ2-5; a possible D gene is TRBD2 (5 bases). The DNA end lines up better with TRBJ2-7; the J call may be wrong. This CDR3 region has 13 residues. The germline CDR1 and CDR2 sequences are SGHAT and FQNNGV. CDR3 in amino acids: CASSPRTRYEQYF. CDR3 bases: TGTGCCAGCAGCCCCCGAACTAGATACGAGCAGTACTTC.

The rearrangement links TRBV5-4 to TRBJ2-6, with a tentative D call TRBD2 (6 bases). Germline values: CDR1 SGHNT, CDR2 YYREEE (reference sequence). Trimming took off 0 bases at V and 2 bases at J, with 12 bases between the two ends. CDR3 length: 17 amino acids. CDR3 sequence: CASSLVPGVAGANVLTF. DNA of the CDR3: TGTGCCAGCAGCTTGGTTCCGGGAGTAGCTGGGGCCAACGTCCTGACTTTC.